A selection of T cell receptor beta chains follows, all from one sample in a study of cytomegalovirus exposure and HLA in healthy donors. Profiling relied on immunoSEQ multiplex PCR, and the TCRdb table lists in-frame clones only, not all of them. The data contain some 190,000 clones, around three quarters of them seen just once; the ten biggest clones take up 1.5% to 2%. Material: PBMCs. Receptors originate from a young woman in good health and CMV-seronegative. Each CDR3 is given with its conserved first and last residue. A D gene is named only where the DNA matches it firmly. Clone size appears in some rows only: once, few, many, or a class for an expanded clone.

D	length	V	J	size	CDR3	DNA
NA	15	TRBV6-6	TRBJ1-1	NA	CASGGHSERDTEAFF	TGTGCCAGCGGAGGACACTCCGAGCGGGACACTGAAGCTTTCTTT
TRBD2	16	TRBV5-1	TRBJ2-3	NA	CASSFSLAGPPDTQYF	TGCGCCAGCAGCTTTTCCCTAGCGGGCCCCCCAGATACGCAGTATTTT
TRBD2	15	TRBV13	TRBJ2-7	NA	CASSMPGLAGSEQYF	TGTGCCAGCAGCATGCCGGGACTAGCGGGGTCCGAGCAGTACTTC
TRBD2	18	TRBV4-2	TRBJ2-3	few	CASSPGLAGGDHTDTQYF	TGTGCCAGCAGCCCGGGACTAGCGGGGGGGGACCACACAGATACGCAGTATTTT
TRBD2	16	TRBV7-8	TRBJ2-5	NA	CASSPGLAGVQETQYF	TGTGCCAGCAGCCCCGGACTAGCGGGGGTTCAAGAGACCCAGTACTTC
NA	17	TRBV5-5	TRBJ1-5	NA	CASSQMAGRGSNQPQHF	TGTGCCAGCAGCCAAATGGCAGGGCGGGGAAGCAATCAGCCCCAGCATTTT
TRBD1	13	TRBV29-1	TRBJ1-2	NA	CSVGGQGNYGYTF	TGCAGCGTTGGCGGACAGGGGAACTATGGCTACACCTTC
TRBD2	19	TRBV4-1	TRBJ2-7	NA	CASSQSLIGGGGSSYEQYF	TGCGCCAGCAGCCAATCTTTAATAGGCGGGGGGGGATCCTCCTACGAGCAGTACTTC
NA	13	TRBV5-1	TRBJ2-1	NA	CASSQVGPNEQFF	TGCGCCAGCAGCCAGGTGGGCCCCAATGAGCAGTTCTTC
NA	16	TRBV5-1	TRBJ1-1	NA	CASSLDRIRSGPEAFF	TGCGCCAGCAGCTTGGACAGGATAAGGTCTGGTCCTGAAGCTTTCTTT
NA	9	TRBV5-1	TRBJ1-1	NA	CATLAAAFF	TGCGCAACCCTAGCGGCAGCTTTCTTT
TRBD1	16	TRBV19	TRBJ1-2	NA	CASSIDRWTGRDGYTF	TGTGCCAGTAGTATAGATCGTTGGACAGGGAGAGATGGCTACACCTTC
NA	14	TRBV9	TRBJ1-1	NA	CASSGQPVNTEAFF	TGTGCCAGCAGCGGACAGCCAGTGAACACTGAAGCTTTCTTT
TRBD1	13	TRBV6-1	TRBJ2-1	NA	CASTLTGVNEQFF	TGTGCCAGCACCCTTACAGGGGTCAATGAGCAGTTCTTC
NA	15	TRBV12-1	TRBJ2-7	NA	CASSCPSELPYEQYF	TGTGCCAGCAGCTGCCCCTCTGAGTTACCCTACGAGCAGTACTTC
NA	16	TRBV6-6	TRBJ1-2	NA	CASSYSRQGPLSGYTF	TGTGCCAGCAGTTACTCGAGGCAGGGGCCATTATCAGGCTACACCTTC
NA	14	TRBV18	TRBJ1-2	NA	CASSPPGQAYGYTF	TGTGCCAGCTCACCACCTGGTCAGGCCTATGGCTACACCTTC
NA	14	TRBV19	TRBJ1-2	NA	CASSKQGANYGYTF	TGTGCCAGTAGCAAACAGGGAGCTAACTATGGCTACACCTTC
NA	13	TRBV19	TRBJ1-1	few	CASSIILNTEAFF	TGTGCCAGTAGTATCATCCTGAACACTGAAGCTTTCTTT
NA	13	TRBV2	TRBJ2-7	NA	CASSEGGIYEQYF	TGTGCCAGCAGTGAAGGCGGGATCTACGAGCAGTACTTC
TRBD1	15	TRBV7-9	TRBJ1-4	NA	CASSYPTGIGEKLFF	TGTGCCAGCAGCTACCCGACAGGGATCGGTGAAAAACTGTTTTTT
NA	14	TRBV7-9	TRBJ1-2	NA	CASSLEGINYGYTF	TGTGCCAGCAGCTTAGAGGGGATTAACTATGGCTACACCTTC
NA	13	TRBV15	TRBJ1-1	NA	CATSSIGVTEAFF	TGTGCCACCAGCAGTATAGGGGTGACTGAAGCTTTCTTT
NA	13	TRBV5-6	TRBJ1-2	NA	CASRPQGTYGYTF	TGTGCCAGCAGACCACAGGGAACCTATGGCTACACCTTC
NA	16	TRBV11-2	TRBJ1-4	NA	CASSLGTSATNEKLFF	TGTGCCAGCAGCTTAGGGACAAGTGCAACTAATGAAAAACTGTTTTTT
NA	15	TRBV6-1	TRBJ1-4	NA	CASSTGTPSDEKLFF	TGTGCCAGCAGTACGGGGACACCATCGGACGAAAAACTGTTTTTT
NA	13	TRBV27	TRBJ1-1	NA	CASTRPGRTEAFF	TGTGCCAGCACCCGGCCTGGGAGGACTGAAGCTTTCTTT
TRBD1	16	TRBV6-5	TRBJ1-1	NA	CASSSTGTGHFAEAFF	TGTGCCAGCAGTTCAACCGGGACAGGGCATTTCGCTGAAGCTTTCTTT
NA	10	TRBV7-9	TRBJ2-3	NA	CASRADTQYF	TGCGCATCGAGGGCAGATACGCAGTATTTT
NA	14	TRBV27	TRBJ2-3	NA	CASSSDSFTDTQYF	TGTGCCAGCAGTTCGGACAGTTTCACAGATACGCAGTATTTT
NA	16	TRBV12-1	TRBJ2-2	NA	CASSSLSDRNTGELFF	TGTGCCAGCAGCTCTCTTTCCGACAGGAACACCGGGGAGCTGTTTTTT
NA	15	TRBV6-1	TRBJ1-2	NA	CASSEASGRNYGYTF	TGTGCCAGCAGTGAAGCATCAGGCCGTAACTATGGCTACACCTTC
TRBD1	14	TRBV19	TRBJ2-7	few	CASSHPGQGYGQYF	TGTGCCAGTAGTCATCCGGGACAGGGATACGGCCAGTACTTC
NA	15	TRBV6-4	TRBJ2-3	NA	CASRAGVGSTDTQYF	TGTGCCAGCAGGGCTGGCGTGGGCAGCACAGATACGCAGTATTTT
TRBD2	17	TRBV5-4	TRBJ2-7	NA	CASSLEIDGGSSYEQYF	TGTGCCAGCAGCTTGGAAATTGACGGGGGGAGCTCCTACGAGCAGTACTTC
TRBD2	16	TRBV5-1	TRBJ2-3	NA	CASSLLLAGGQDTQYF	TGCGCCAGCAGCTTGCTTCTAGCGGGGGGCCAGGATACGCAGTATTTT
NA	13	TRBV7-3	TRBJ1-6	NA	CASSLQADSPLHF	TGTGCCAGCAGCCTCCAGGCAGATTCACCCCTCCACTTT
NA	14	TRBV6-6	TRBJ2-3	few	CASSRSAGTDTQYF	TGTGCCAGCAGTCGTAGCGCGGGCACAGATACGCAGTATTTT
NA	12	TRBV2	TRBJ1-2	NA	CASSYGNYGYTF	TGTGCCAGCAGTTACGGGAACTATGGCTACACCTTC
NA	17	TRBV4-1	TRBJ2-5	NA	CASSQEGPGLLQETQYF	TGCGCCAGCAGCCAAGAGGGCCCGGGACTCCTACAAGAGACCCAGTACTTC
NA	14	TRBV7-9	TRBJ1-6	few	CASSLPGVGPPLHF	TGTGCCAGCAGCTTACCAGGGGTCGGGCCACCCCTCCACTTT
NA	13	TRBV14	TRBJ2-2	NA	CASNQPVDRELFF	TGTGCCAGCAACCAGCCAGTAGACAGGGAGCTGTTTTTT
TRBD1	18	TRBV27	TRBJ1-1	once	CASSLSDRGLAMNTEAFF	TGTGCCAGCAGTTTATCGGACAGGGGGTTAGCAATGAACACTGAAGCTTTCTTT